At least ten counts were recorded for the clone carrying this T cell receptor beta chain. The antigen remains unidentified. The data were taken from a study of molecular identifiers for immune sequencing clone quantification. Study-level results: Clones of above 20 RNA copies carried over 97% of effector molecules; in naive cells they carried under 1%.

Each CDR3 protein gets one entry after TCRdb re-called the PCR reads with MiXCR. The sample lists under 650,000 distinct CDR3 sequences; 15% to 20% were seen once. The specimen sequenced was naive CD8+ T cells from blood, with Jurkat cell RNA spiked in. The subset here: FACS-sorted CD8+CD4-CCR7+CD45RA+ naive T cells. The sequence was obtained from a human donor in good health. Some libraries in this study had Jurkat cell RNA spiked in.

The CDR3 DNA follows: TGCAGCGTTGGAACCTTGGACAGGGAGAATGAAAAACTGTTTTTT. This gives the protein CSVGTLDRENEKLFF. The genes are TRBV29-1 and TRBJ1-4, with 8 positions matching TRBD1. The CDR3 contains 15 residues. Germline assignment: CDR1 SQVTM and CDR2 ANQGSEA. V lost 4 bases, J lost 5 bases, and 9 bases stayed unmatched. Supplemented by reference TRBV29-1 and TRBJ1-4, the full variable domain reads SAVISQKPSRDICQRGTSLTIQCQVDSQVTMMFWYRQQPGQSLTLIATANQGSEATYESGFVIDKFPISRPNLTFSTLTVSNMSPEDSSIYLCSVGTLDRENEKLFFGSGTQLSVL.